These 27 T cell receptor beta chains share one sample of origin, sequenced in a study of T cell repertoires in cytomegalovirus infection. TCRdb reprocessed the reads via MiXCR and lists one record per CDR3 protein. The sample consists of about 230,000 distinct CDR3 sequences, 6.5% of them appearing once. The source material was PBMCs. Source of these receptors: a human donor in good health (CMV status not recorded). Some clones in this sample may be carry-over from other donors' samples.

The table lists this clonotype with a few counts. This chain uses TRBV20-1 with TRBJ2-2; D might be TRBD1 (6 bases). This CDR3 is 15 amino acids long. V lost 0 bases to trimming and J lost 6 bases, with 14 bases between them. Germline V CDR1 and CDR2: DFQATT, SNEGSKA (reference sequence). The CDR3 nucleotides are TGCAGTGCTAGAGATCGGACAGCTGGGTCCGGGGAGCTGTTTTTT. This codes for CSARDRTAGSGELFF.

The gene calls are TRBV28 and TRBJ2-5; the match to TRBD2 covers 7 bases. J gave up 3 bases and V 6 bases, and 19 bases lay outside the gene matches. Germline CDR1 is MDHEN and CDR2 is SYDVKM. The CDR3 is 18 amino acids. The CDR3 bases are TGTGCCAGCAGCCCGGTAGGAACCGCAGGGACTACAAAAGAGACCCAGTACTTC. Translating gives CASSPVGTAGTTKETQYF.

On this clonotype itself: Being one base from a much bigger clone, this may be a read error. The chain joins TRBV28 to TRBJ2-5; D uncertain. This CDR3 spans 11 amino acids. Per germline, CDR1 MDHEN and CDR2 SYDVKM. The CDR3 spells CPSTLGLTQYF. The DNA for the CDR3 is TGTCCCAGCACCCTCGGGCTGACCCAGTACTTC.

This clonotype was recorded many times. V and J are TRBV20-1 and TRBJ1-1; D gene uncertain. The CDR3 length is 10 residues. Germline V gene lookup returns CDR1 DFQATT and CDR2 SNEGSKA (reference sequence). The V and J ends lost 6 bases and 8 bases respectively, with 10 bases between them. The CDR3 nucleotides read TGCAGTGCCAAGACCTTAGAAGCTTTCTTT. This sequence encodes CSAKTLEAFF.

The sample holds many counts of this clonotype. The chain uses TRBV5-1 and TRBJ2-5; 15 nucleotides line up with TRBD2. Germline CDR1 is SGHRS and CDR2 is YFSETQ. This CDR3 region has 16 residues. With 4 bases clipped from V and 4 bases from J, the junction kept 5 bases outside the gene matches. The CDR3: CASSMGLAGGSETQYF. In DNA, the CDR3 is TGCGCCAGCAGCATGGGACTAGCGGGGGGATCAGAGACCCAGTACTTC. Based on the CDR3 plus reference TRBV5-1 and TRBJ2-5, the full variable domain is KAGVTQTPRYLIKTRGQQVTLSCSPISGHRSVSWYQQTPGQGLQFLFEYFSETQRNKGNFPGRFSGRQFSNSRSEMNVSTLELGDSALYLCASSMGLAGGSETQYFGPGTRLLVL.

This clonotype turned up a few times. The chain uses TRBV5-1 and TRBJ2-7; 7 bases are shared with TRBD1. The CDR3 consists of 13 residues. V lost 5 bases to trimming and J lost 8 bases; unmatched junction nucleotides: 10. Per germline, CDR1 SGHRS and CDR2 YFSETQ. CDR3 sequence: CASRVDRERKQYF. For the CDR3, the DNA is TGCGCCAGCAGAGTTGACAGGGAACGAAAGCAGTACTTC.

This clonotype was recorded at least ten times. In nucleotides, the CDR3 is TGTGCCAGCAGCGCGGCGACAGGGGAAGAGGGCTACACCTTC. It specifies CASSAATGEEGYTF. The rearrangement joins TRBV5-4 to TRBJ1-2; 8 bases map to TRBD1. V gave up 4 bases and J gave up 8 bases; unmatched junction bases: 10. This CDR3 has 14 residues. Looked up from germline, CDR1 is SGHNT and CDR2 is YYREEE (reference sequence).

This clonotype was picked up many times. The chain carries TRBV7-2 and TRBJ1-5, with TRBD1 as a possible D gene (5 bases). The V and J ends lost 3 bases and 3 bases respectively, with 9 bases between them. CDR1 and CDR2 (germline): SGHTA, FQGNSA. CDR3 size: 14 residues. The CDR3 sequence is CASSFWGNNQPQHF. The CDR3, as DNA: TGTGCCAGCAGCTTTTGGGGGAACAATCAGCCCCAGCATTTT.

This clonotype was seen at least ten times. The V and J genes are TRBV12-3 or TRBV12-4 and TRBJ2-7; maybe TRBD1 (6 bases). V lost 6 bases and J 0 bases, leaving 33 bases between the germline ends. The CDR3 consists of 21 residues. The CDR3 loop is CASSLSNPIGQRGLLSYEQYF. CDR3 nucleotide sequence: TGTGCCAGCAGCCTCTCCAACCCCATCGGACAGAGGGGCCTCCTCTCCTACGAGCAGTACTTC.

This clonotype was counted at least ten times. This rearrangement joins TRBV5-6 to TRBJ2-1, with 8 nucleotides matching TRBD1. CDR1 SGHDT and CDR2 YYEEEE come from the germline V gene. The CDR3 totals 15 residues. V lost 1 base to trimming and J lost 6 bases; unmatched junction nucleotides: 6. The CDR3 coding sequence is TGTGCCAGCAGCTTGTACGGGACAGGTGCCAATGAGCAGTTCTTC. Encoded protein: CASSLYGTGANEQFF. Together with reference TRBV5-6 and TRBJ2-1, the CDR3 gives the full variable domain: DAGVTQSPTHLIKTRGQQVTLRCSPKSGHDTVSWYQQALGQGPQFIFQYYEEEERQRGNFPDRFSGHQFPNYSSELNVNALLLGDSALYLCASSLYGTGANEQFFGPGTRLTVL.

This clonotype occurred many times. The chain combines TRBV19 with TRBJ1-5, with D tentatively TRBD1 (5 bases). From germline, CDR1 is LNHDA and CDR2 SQIVND (reference sequence). The CDR3 loop spans 16 amino acids. Trimming stripped 2 bases from V and 6 bases from J, with 17 bases between. In DNA, the CDR3 is TGTGCCAGTAGTATATTATGGCAGGGTCAGACTCAGCCCCAGCATTTT. It is translated as CASSILWQGQTQPQHF.

The chain joins TRBV29-1 to TRBJ2-7; D assignment may be TRBD1 or TRBD2 (5 bases each). V dropped 7 bases and J dropped 7 bases, with 17 bases sitting between them. The CDR3 consists of 12 residues. CDR1 is SQVTM and CDR2 is ANQGSEA in the germline V gene. Here the CDR3 DNA reads TGCAGCGCCAGGGACCCCTCGGGGGAGCAGTACTTC. Protein product: CSARDPSGEQYF.

The table lists this clonotype with many counts. The chain employs TRBV28 and TRBJ1-1; D is possibly TRBD1 (6 bases). The CDR3 spans 15 residues. From germline, CDR1 is MDHEN and CDR2 SYDVKM. Between the trimmed V and J ends, which lost 7 bases and 2 bases, there was a span of 17 bases. CDR3 sequence: CASNKGGDINTEAFF. As DNA, the CDR3 is TGTGCCAGCAATAAAGGTGGGGACATTAACACTGAAGCTTTCTTT.

There are many counts of this clonotype. This chain connects TRBV7-2 to TRBJ2-7, with D maybe TRBD1 (6 bases). The germline V and J ends were trimmed by 7 bases and 1 base, with 11 bases remaining between them. In germline, CDR1 is SGHTA, CDR2 FQGNSA. This CDR3 comprises 13 residues. The CDR3 loop reads CASNHRASYEQYF. The CDR3 DNA reads as TGTGCCAGCAACCACAGGGCGTCCTACGAGCAGTACTTC.

This chain links TRBV12-5 with TRBJ1-3, with D possibly matching TRBD1 (5 bases). The CDR3 totals 13 residues. Germline-derived CDR1 and CDR2 are LGHNT and FRNRAP. V lost 7 bases and J 4 bases, leaving 11 bases between the germline ends. CDR3 amino acids: CASAQGPGNTIYF. The CDR3 DNA reads as TGTGCTAGTGCCCAGGGACCCGGAAACACCATATATTTT.

The chain joins TRBV23-1 to TRBJ2-4, with D possibly being TRBD1 (6 bases). TRBV23-1 is annotated as an ORF whose role is uncertain. Between the trimmed V and J ends, which lost 8 bases and 1 base, there was a span of 12 bases. The CDR3 is made up of 14 amino acids. The CDR3 protein is CASPQDRAKNIQYF. Written as DNA, the CDR3 is TGCGCCAGCCCCCAAGACAGGGCCAAAAACATTCAGTACTTC.

This chain joins TRBV10-3 and TRBJ2-1, with 7 bases fitting TRBD1. Looked up from germline, CDR1 is ENHRY and CDR2 is SYGVKD. The CDR3 has 15 amino acids. The V segment lost 7 bases and the J segment 9 bases; nucleotides outside the gene matches: 15. The CDR3 sequence: CAINTDRVASGEQFF. The CDR3 DNA is TGTGCCATCAATACCGACAGGGTAGCGTCCGGTGAGCAGTTCTTC.

This clonotype appeared many times. This chain links TRBV12-3 or TRBV12-4 with TRBJ2-1; 10 nucleotides agree with TRBD2. J was trimmed by 8 bases and V by 6 bases; bases with no gene match: 13. This CDR3 contains 16 residues. CDR3 region: CASRPSGLANLDEQFF. The CDR3 DNA reads as TGTGCCAGCAGGCCCTCGGGACTAGCGAATCTCGATGAGCAGTTCTTC.

This clonotype has at least ten counts. The V gene is TRBV5-4, the J gene TRBJ2-7; 7 nucleotides align to TRBD1. The CDR3 contains 15 residues. J gave up 2 bases and V 4 bases, and 9 bases lay outside the gene matches. CDR1 SGHNT and CDR2 YYREEE come from the germline V gene (reference sequence). CDR3 sequence reads: CASSGGQLSPYEQYF. CDR3 in DNA: TGTGCCAGCAGCGGGGGACAGTTGTCACCCTACGAGCAGTACTTC.

Comment on this clonotype: A read error may be the cause here, since a much bigger clone is one base away. The chain is built from TRBV28 and TRBJ2-7, with 9 bases lining up with TRBD1. Per germline, CDR1 MDHEN and CDR2 SYDVKM. The CDR3 length is 19 residues. The DNA for the CDR3 is TGTGCCGGCAGTTTTAGGGGATGGGGACAGGGAGCCCCGCCCTACGAGCAGTACTTC. Protein: CAGSFRGWGQGAPPYEQYF.

This clonotype was seen many times. The chain links TRBV7-8 to TRBJ2-7, with TRBD2 as a possible D gene (6 bases). V was cut by 8 bases and J by 0 bases, with 14 bases left in between. This CDR3 is 14 amino acids long. Germline-derived CDR1 and CDR2 are SGHVS and FQNEAQ. CDR3 in amino acids: CASALAVSSYEQYF. The CDR3 coding sequence is TGTGCCAGCGCCTTAGCGGTGAGCTCCTACGAGCAGTACTTC.

This clonotype was picked up a small number of times. The chain employs TRBV12-3 or TRBV12-4 and TRBJ1-2, with a possible D match to TRBD1 (6 bases). The germline V and J ends were trimmed by 6 bases and 8 bases, with 13 bases remaining between them. The CDR3 contains 12 residues. CDR3 sequence reads: CASRSDSLGYTF. DNA of the CDR3: TGTGCCAGCAGGTCGGACAGCCTGGGCTACACCTTC.

There are many counts of this clonotype. The V and J genes are TRBV7-2 and TRBJ2-5; 8 bases are shared with TRBD2. Germline V CDR1 and CDR2: SGHTA, FQGNSA. With 4 bases clipped from V and 0 bases from J, the junction kept 7 bases outside the gene matches. The length of the CDR3 is 16 residues. The CDR3 DNA sequence: TGTGCCAGCAGCTGGCGGGGGGAAGCCTACCAAGAGACCCAGTACTTC. Encoded protein: CASSWRGEAYQETQYF.

This clonotype was counted many times. The genes are TRBV5-5 and TRBJ2-1; 10 bases match TRBD1. The CDR3 covers 15 residues. Germline CDR1 and CDR2: SGHKS and YYEKEE (reference sequence). Losses at the gene ends were 4 bases for V and 2 bases for J; bases not matched to a gene: 3. CDR3 region: CASSIGQGAYNEQFF. CDR3 DNA: TGTGCCAGCAGCATCGGACAGGGGGCCTACAATGAGCAGTTCTTC.

This clonotype was counted at least ten times. The chain carries TRBV30 and TRBJ2-7, with D possibly being TRBD2 (5 bases). The CDR3 extends over 13 amino acids. CDR1 is GTSNPN and CDR2 is SVGIG in the germline V gene (reference sequence). V was pared by 3 bases and J by 6 bases, with 15 bases between. The CDR3 DNA reads as TGTGCCTGGAGACGGCTAGCCGCACGCGAGCAGTACTTC. It encodes CAWRRLAAREQYF.

There are many counts of this clonotype. The chain carries TRBV5-4 and TRBJ2-7; TRBD1 aligns across 7 bases. The CDR3 is 14 residues long. Per the germline V gene, CDR1 is SGHNT and CDR2 is YYREEE (reference sequence). After removal of 4 bases from V and 6 bases from J, the junction contained 10 bases not matched to a gene. CDR3 amino acids: CASSNPGQISEQYF. CDR3 coding DNA: TGTGCCAGCAGCAATCCGGGACAGATCTCCGAGCAGTACTTC. Full variable domain (rest looked up from reference TRBV5-4 and TRBJ2-7): ETGVTQSPTHLIKTRGQQVTLRCSSQSGHNTVSWYQQALGQGPQFIFQYYREEENGRGNFPPRFSGLQFPNYSSELNVNALELDDSALYLCASSNPGQISEQYFGPGTRLTVT.

There are many counts of this clonotype. The V call is TRBV5-5, the J call TRBJ2-7; TRBD1 matches at 7 bases. From germline, CDR1 is SGHKS and CDR2 YYEKEE (reference sequence). The CDR3 is 14 residues long. V was clipped by 5 bases and J by 2 bases; unmatched bases: 7. The CDR3 is CASSRWQGAYEQYF. The CDR3 bases are TGTGCCAGCAGTCGATGGCAGGGGGCCTACGAGCAGTACTTC. Variable domain in full (rest from reference TRBV5-5 and TRBJ2-7): DAGVTQSPTHLIKTRGQQVTLRCSPISGHKSVSWYQQVLGQGPQFIFQYYEKEERGRGNFPDRFSARQFPNYSSELNVNALLLGDSALYLCASSRWQGAYEQYFGPGTRLTVT.